One and the same sample provided the 26 T cell receptor beta chains below, sequenced in a study of cytomegalovirus exposure and HLA in healthy donors (dated by TCRdb to 2016 to 2017). The library came from the immunoSEQ multiplex PCR assay. In its TCRdb copy, this immuneACCESS table keeps in-frame sequences only and misses some clones. Where compared with another copy, unresolved V genes explain less than half of these, and the others have no known cause. This sample lists roughly 300,000 clones; approximately 88% were detected once. Approximately 0.9% of the sample is taken by the ten largest. The material sequenced was PBMCs. All receptors derive from a woman between 18 and 30 years old in good health and CMV-seronegative.

The chain is built from TRBV4-1 and TRBJ2-2, with TRBD2 matching over 14 bases. This CDR3 is 17 amino acids long. V trimming: 10 bases; J trimming: 5 bases; junction bases outside the gene matches: 12. Germline V gene lookup returns CDR1 MGHRA and CDR2 YSYEKL. The chain's CDR3 is CATTQGLAGVQTGELFF. The CDR3 DNA follows: TGCGCCACGACCCAGGGACTAGCGGGAGTTCAGACCGGGGAGCTGTTTTTT.

The DNA of the CDR3 is TGCGCCAGCAGCGGATCGACAGCTTTCTATGGCTACACCTTC. It specifies CASSGSTAFYGYTF. V and J are TRBV5-1 and TRBJ1-2, with D perhaps matching TRBD1 (5 bases). The CDR3 extends over 14 amino acids. Germline V gives CDR1 SGHRS, CDR2 YFSETQ. Trimming pared 4 bases from V and 4 bases from J, leaving 14 bases between.

The chain carries TRBV10-3 and TRBJ1-1; the D gene is possibly TRBD1 (6 bases). This CDR3 is built from 15 residues. The germline gives CDR1 ENHRY, CDR2 SYGVKD. V was pared by 3 bases and J by 3 bases, with 14 bases between. CDR3 nucleotides: TGTGCCATCAGTGATTCGGGGGGCTGGGACACTGAAGCTTTCTTT. This gives the protein CAISDSGGWDTEAFF.

J is TRBJ2-5 and V is TRBV5-1; D is unresolved. This CDR3 region has 11 residues. V shed 6 bases and J shed 5 bases, with 8 bases lying between them. CDR1 is SGHRS and CDR2 is YFSETQ in the germline V gene. The CDR3 region is CASTLGETQYF. The DNA of the CDR3 is TGCGCCAGCACCCTCGGTGAGACCCAGTACTTC.

This chain joins TRBV7-3 and TRBJ2-1; TRBD2 matches at 14 bases. The junction had 9 bases not matched to a gene; V was cut back by 5 bases and J by 9 bases. The CDR3 is 16 residues long. Germline CDR1 reads SGHTA; CDR2 reads FQGTGA. In DNA form, the CDR3 reads TGTGCCAGCAGCGTGGGACTAGCGGGAGATGGAAGTGAGCAGTTCTTC. Translated: CASSVGLAGDGSEQFF.

The chain combines TRBV11-2 with TRBJ2-7; 11 bases fit TRBD2. The V gene's germline CDR1 is SGHAT and CDR2 FQNNGV. Trimming at V came to 5 bases and at J to 2 bases, leaving 8 bases not matched to a gene. The CDR3 covers 16 residues. The CDR3 nucleotides read TGTGCCAGCAGCACTAGTAGCGGGAGGGCCACCTACGAGCAGTACTTC. The encoded protein is CASSTSSGRATYEQYF.

This sequence joins TRBV6-1 and TRBJ1-5, with D possibly being TRBD1 (6 bases). Trimming removed 8 bases at V and 0 bases at J, with 11 bases between. The length of the CDR3 is 14 residues. Germline V gives CDR1 MNHNS, CDR2 SASEGT. The CDR3 protein is CASLATGSNQPQHF. In DNA, the CDR3 is TGTGCCAGCTTGGCGACAGGTAGCAATCAGCCCCAGCATTTT.

CDR3 protein: CASSSIKGATEAFF. In DNA form, the CDR3 reads TGCGCCAGCAGCTCCATAAAGGGAGCCACTGAAGCTTTCTTT. This chain joins TRBV5-1 and TRBJ1-1; D is undetermined. V lost 3 bases and J lost 4, with 13 bases in between. This CDR3 is built from 14 residues. From germline, CDR1 is SGHRS and CDR2 YFSETQ.

CDR3 loop: CASSYSGQVPQHF. DNA for the CDR3: TGTGCCAGCAGTTATTCAGGACAGGTCCCGCAGCATTTT. The chain links TRBV6-5 to TRBJ1-5; 7 positions match TRBD1. The CDR3 is 13 residues long. Germline V lookup: CDR1 MNHEY, CDR2 SVGAGI. Trimming cost V 3 bases and J 13 bases; bases outside gene matches: 9.

The J gene is TRBJ2-2, the V gene TRBV7-3, with D possibly TRBD2 on 6 matching bases. In germline, CDR1 is SGHTA, CDR2 FQGTGA. V lost 4 bases and J lost 4, with 16 bases in between. The CDR3 loop spans 16 amino acids. This CDR3 is CASSSPFGRGTGELFF. The CDR3 region has the DNA TGTGCCAGCAGCTCCCCTTTCGGGAGAGGCACCGGGGAGCTGTTTTTT.

The chain employs TRBV29-1 and TRBJ2-6; maybe TRBD2 (6 bases). The CDR3 consists of 15 residues. V was pared by 1 base and J by 0 bases, with 7 bases between. Germline V gene sequence: CDR1 SQVTM, CDR2 ANQGSEA. The CDR3 nucleotides are TGCAGCGTTGAAGTGGGGGGCTCTGGGGCCAACGTCCTGACTTTC. This codes for CSVEVGGSGANVLTF.

The V call is TRBV6-5, the J call TRBJ1-1, with D perhaps matching TRBD1 (6 bases). The V end lost 6 bases, the J end lost 8 bases, and 19 bases lay between the germline ends. This CDR3 has 14 amino acids. Germline CDR1 reads MNHEY; CDR2 reads SVGAGI. The DNA of the CDR3 is TGTGCCAGCAGCCACCGGGCAGGGGTAGGGGAAGCTTTCTTT. Translation gives CASSHRAGVGEAFF.

This chain uses TRBV6-1 with TRBJ1-1; no reliable D call. V was trimmed by 4 bases and J by 3 bases, leaving 6 bases between them. The CDR3 sequence is 12 residues long. In germline, CDR1 is MNHNS, CDR2 SASEGT. The CDR3: CASSVRYTEAFF. CDR3 DNA: TGTGCCAGCAGTGTCCGGTACACTGAAGCTTTCTTT.

The chain joins TRBV2 to TRBJ2-7; possible D gene TRBD2, 6 bases. Germline loops: CDR1 SNHLY, CDR2 FYNNEI. Trimming shortened V by 0 bases and J by 3 bases, and 9 bases separated the two germline ends. The length of the CDR3 is 14 residues. The CDR3 DNA is TGTGCCAGCAGTGAAGCGTGGGGAGGCTACGAGCAGTACTTC. Protein sequence: CASSEAWGGYEQYF.

This clone occurred a few times. V and J are TRBV6-4 and TRBJ2-3; D not certain. This CDR3 is built from 16 residues. CDR1 and CDR2 from the germline V gene are MRHNA and SNTAGT. The V end was cut by 0 bases, the J end by 0 bases, with 10 bases between. Here the CDR3 reads CASSDSLSFSTDTQYF. The CDR3 DNA follows: TGTGCCAGCAGTGACTCGCTATCCTTTAGCACAGATACGCAGTATTTT.

The rearrangement joins TRBV4-1 to TRBJ2-5, with D tentatively TRBD1 (6 bases). Deletions cut 3 bases from V and 5 bases from J, with 10 bases between. The length of the CDR3 is 13 residues. Looked up from germline, CDR1 is MGHRA and CDR2 is YSYEKL. The CDR3 here is CASSQTRGETQYF. The DNA of the CDR3 is TGCGCCAGCAGCCAGACCAGGGGTGAGACCCAGTACTTC.

This chain uses TRBV2 with TRBJ2-3; 13 nucleotides align to TRBD2. Germline V lookup: CDR1 SNHLY, CDR2 FYNNEI. Germline trimming cut 7 bases from V and 6 bases from J; bases unmatched to any gene: 7. This CDR3 comprises 15 residues. The CDR3 region is CASTGTSGIPDTQYF. In nucleotides, the CDR3 is TGTGCCAGCACCGGGACTAGCGGGATCCCGGATACGCAGTATTTT.

V is TRBV28 and J is TRBJ1-5, with D maybe TRBD1 (5 bases). In germline, CDR1 is MDHEN, CDR2 SYDVKM. The V gene lost 4 bases and the J gene lost 7 bases, with 17 bases spanning the gap. This CDR3 region has 15 residues. CDR3 in amino acids: CASSSITGPGQPQHF. The CDR3 coding sequence is TGTGCCAGCAGTTCTATCACGGGCCCAGGGCAGCCCCAGCATTTT.

This chain connects TRBV11-2 to TRBJ2-1; D might be TRBD2 (5 bases). CDR1 and CDR2 (germline): SGHAT, FQNNGV. V gave up 4 bases and J gave up 4 bases, with 11 bases separating them. The CDR3 covers 14 residues. CDR3 sequence reads: CASSSSSGYNEQFF. Written as DNA, the CDR3 is TGTGCCAGCAGCTCCTCCTCGGGGTACAATGAGCAGTTCTTC.

The count of this clone is one. V gene TRBV5-6 combines with J gene TRBJ2-7; tentative D call: TRBD1 (6 bases). This CDR3 is 14 amino acids long. CDR1 SGHDT and CDR2 YYEEEE come from the germline V gene. V lost 4 bases and J lost 0, with 11 bases in between. The CDR3 region has the DNA TGTGCCAGCAGCCGGGACACAAACTCCTACGAGCAGTACTTC. This gives the protein CASSRDTNSYEQYF.

The V gene is TRBV9, the J gene TRBJ2-2; D remains unclear. The CDR3 has 13 residues. The germline V gene has CDR1 SGDLS and CDR2 YYNGEE. V was trimmed by 5 bases and J by 1 base, leaving 6 bases between them. CDR3: CASSSGNTGELFF. The DNA of the CDR3 is TGTGCCAGCAGTTCAGGGAACACCGGGGAGCTGTTTTTT.

The V and J genes are TRBV5-1 and TRBJ2-7, with 10 positions matching TRBD2. This CDR3 has 18 residues. Germline CDR1 and CDR2: SGHRS and YFSETQ. V was clipped by 0 bases and J by 0 bases; unmatched bases: 9. The CDR3 nucleotides read TGCGCCAGCAGCTTGGGGGTAGCGGGAGGATTTCTCTCCTACGAGCAGTACTTC. Its protein is CASSLGVAGGFLSYEQYF.

The V and J genes are TRBV7-8 and TRBJ1-1; the match to TRBD1 covers 9 bases. Trimming took 5 bases from V and 2 from J; bases not matched to a gene: 3. The germline V gene has CDR1 SGHVS and CDR2 FQNEAQ. The CDR3 has 14 residues. CDR3 sequence reads: CASSPDRGNTEAFF. For the CDR3, the DNA is TGTGCCAGCAGCCCGGACAGGGGAAACACTGAAGCTTTCTTT.

V usage is TRBV28 and J usage is TRBJ2-7; TRBD1 agrees at 12 bases. The CDR3 loop spans 15 amino acids. With V trimmed by 4 bases and J by 9 bases, 10 bases remained unmatched. The germline gives CDR1 MDHEN, CDR2 SYDVKM. The CDR3 sequence is CASSSPSGTGGSQYF. The CDR3 nucleotides are TGTGCCAGCAGTTCCCCTTCCGGGACAGGGGGCTCGCAGTACTTC. The whole variable domain, filled in from reference TRBV28 and TRBJ2-7, reads DVKVTQSSRYLVKRTGEKVFLECVQDMDHENMFWYRQDPGLGLRLIYFSYDVKMKEKGDIPEGYSVSREKKERFSLILESASTNQTSMYLCASSSPSGTGGSQYFGPGTRLTVT.

The rearrangement joins TRBV7-8 to TRBJ2-4; TRBD1 might be the D (5 bases). CDR3 length equals 18 residues. From germline, CDR1 is SGHVS and CDR2 FQNEAQ. Trimming removed 5 bases from V and 7 bases from J, with 27 bases in between. CDR3 bases: TGTGCCAGCAGCCTCGACCCCCCGGCCAGGGTTGATAGGAACATTCAGTACTTC. It translates to CASSLDPPARVDRNIQYF.

This clone occurred once. The chain carries TRBV27 and TRBJ1-1; 7 nucleotides agree with TRBD1. The CDR3 is made up of 14 amino acids. Germline CDR1 MNHEY, CDR2 SMNVEV (reference sequence). The V segment lost 5 bases and the J segment 0 bases; nucleotides outside the gene matches: 3. This CDR3 is CASSTGVMNTEAFF. CDR3 coding DNA: TGTGCCAGCAGTACAGGGGTGATGAACACTGAAGCTTTCTTT.